This TCR beta chain is from a study of shared clonotypes between healthy human individuals. On the study more broadly: Those who served as donors were a couple of women and three men between the ages of 18 and 49. Whole-study findings and limits: Four donors held about 5% of naive CD4 clonotypes in common. Estimated richness values were generally larger in naive subsets than in memory subsets.

The CDR3 is 16 residues long. Germline loops: CDR1 SNHLY, CDR2 FYNNEI. Trimming removed 4 bases at V and 0 bases at J, with 14 bases between. Clones were read by immunoSEQ multiplex PCR, and TCRdb kept only the in-frame ones, dropping some. The sample holds some 1 million clones, about 76% seen once. Donors, without exception, were Caucasian adults residing in Nashville, Tennessee. This clone was seen more than once but under ten times. What it binds is not known. Sequenced sample: memory CD4+ T cells sorted from blood. The subset: CD45RA-negative fraction. V gene TRBV2 combines with J gene TRBJ2-3, with D perhaps given as TRBD1 or TRBD2 (5 bases each). The clonotype comes from a man between 18 and 35 years old in good health. CDR3 coding DNA: TGTGCCAGCAGTGCGTCCTCGGGACGGAGCACAGATACGCAGTATTTT. Protein product: CASSASSGRSTDTQYF.